This T cell receptor beta chain came from a study of T-cell memory formation after mild COVID-19. Study summary: TCR clustering was largely donor specific.

Study-wide points: CD4+ contracting clones were mainly CM and EM; CD8+ ones, EMRA. Some SARS-CoV-2-responding clones were already detected in memory before infection. Clones contracting across day 15 to 85 had a balanced CD4/CD8 profile; later expanding clones leaned CD4+.

Comment on this clonotype: Its antigen is undetermined.

The V end was cut by 3 bases, the J end by 4 bases, with 6 bases between. The CDR3 is 12 residues long. Germline V CDR1 and CDR2: LNHNV, YYDKDF (reference sequence). Via MiXCR, TCRdb re-called the 5' RACE reads, giving one row per CDR3 protein. The table has approximately 450,000 distinct CDR3 sequences, approximately 18% seen once. The receptor was isolated from an adult woman who had mild COVID-19 (a few samples of this study predate the infection). Cell type and time point are not known. The material sequenced was PBMCs or a T cell subset sorted from them (not recorded which). This chain uses TRBV15 with TRBJ1-2; D ambiguous. Written as DNA, the CDR3 is TGTGCCACCAGCAGTTCACGCTATGGCTACACCTTC. Translated: CATSSSRYGYTF.